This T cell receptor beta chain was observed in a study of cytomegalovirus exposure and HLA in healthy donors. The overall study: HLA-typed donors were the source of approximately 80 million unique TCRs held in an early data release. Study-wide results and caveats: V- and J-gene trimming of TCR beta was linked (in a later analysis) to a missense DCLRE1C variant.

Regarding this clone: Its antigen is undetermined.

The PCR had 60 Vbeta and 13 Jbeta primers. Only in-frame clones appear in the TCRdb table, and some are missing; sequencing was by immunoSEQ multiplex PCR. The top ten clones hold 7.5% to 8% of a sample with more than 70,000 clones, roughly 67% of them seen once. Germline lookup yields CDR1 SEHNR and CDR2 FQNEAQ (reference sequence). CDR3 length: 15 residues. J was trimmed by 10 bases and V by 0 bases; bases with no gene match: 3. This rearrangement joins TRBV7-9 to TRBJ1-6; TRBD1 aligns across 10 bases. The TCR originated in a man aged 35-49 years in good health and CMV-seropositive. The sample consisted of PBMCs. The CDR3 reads CASSLAGTGESPLHF. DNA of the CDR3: TGTGCCAGCAGCTTAGCCGGGACAGGGGAGTCACCCCTCCACTTT.